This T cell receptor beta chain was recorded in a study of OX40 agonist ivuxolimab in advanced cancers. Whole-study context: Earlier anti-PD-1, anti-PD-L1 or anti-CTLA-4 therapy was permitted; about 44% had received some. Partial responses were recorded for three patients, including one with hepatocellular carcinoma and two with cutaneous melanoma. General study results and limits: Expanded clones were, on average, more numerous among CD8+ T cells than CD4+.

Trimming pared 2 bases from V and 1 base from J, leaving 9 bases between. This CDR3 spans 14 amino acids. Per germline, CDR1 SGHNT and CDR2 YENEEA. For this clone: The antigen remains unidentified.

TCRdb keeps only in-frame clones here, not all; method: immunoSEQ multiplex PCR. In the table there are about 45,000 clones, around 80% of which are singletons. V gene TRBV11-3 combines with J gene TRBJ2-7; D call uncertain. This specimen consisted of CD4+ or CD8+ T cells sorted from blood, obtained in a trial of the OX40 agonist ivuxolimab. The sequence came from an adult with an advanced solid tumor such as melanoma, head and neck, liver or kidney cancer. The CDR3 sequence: CASSLWSVSYEQYF. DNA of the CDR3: TGTGCCAGCAGCTTATGGAGTGTGTCCTACGAGCAGTACTTC.